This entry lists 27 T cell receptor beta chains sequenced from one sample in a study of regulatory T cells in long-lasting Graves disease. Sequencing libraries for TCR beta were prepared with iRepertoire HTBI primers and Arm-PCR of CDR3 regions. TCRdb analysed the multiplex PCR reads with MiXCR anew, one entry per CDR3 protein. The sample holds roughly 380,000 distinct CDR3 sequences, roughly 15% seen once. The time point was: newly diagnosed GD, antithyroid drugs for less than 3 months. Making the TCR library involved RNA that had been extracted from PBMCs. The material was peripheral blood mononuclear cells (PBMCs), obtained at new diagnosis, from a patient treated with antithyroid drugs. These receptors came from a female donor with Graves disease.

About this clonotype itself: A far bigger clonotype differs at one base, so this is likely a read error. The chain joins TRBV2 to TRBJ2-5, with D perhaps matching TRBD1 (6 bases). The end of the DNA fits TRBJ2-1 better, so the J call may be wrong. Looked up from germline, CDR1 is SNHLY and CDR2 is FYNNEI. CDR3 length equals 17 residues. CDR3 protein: CAIDWGVGRTVGNEQFF. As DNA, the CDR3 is TGTGCCATCGACTGGGGCGTAGGTAGGACAGTTGGCAATGAGCAGTTCTTC.

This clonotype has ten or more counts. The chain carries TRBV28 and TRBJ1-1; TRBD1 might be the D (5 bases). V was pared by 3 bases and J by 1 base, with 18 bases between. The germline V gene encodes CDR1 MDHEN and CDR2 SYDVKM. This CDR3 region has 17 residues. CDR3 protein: CASSFWGYLLRNTEAFF. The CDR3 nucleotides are TGTGCCAGCAGTTTTTGGGGCTACTTACTTCGGAACACTGAAGCTTTCTTT.

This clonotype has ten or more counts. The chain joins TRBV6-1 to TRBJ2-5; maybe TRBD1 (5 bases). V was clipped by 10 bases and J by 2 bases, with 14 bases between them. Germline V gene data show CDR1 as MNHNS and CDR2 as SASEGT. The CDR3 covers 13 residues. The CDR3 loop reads CATNFQGQETQYF. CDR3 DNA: TGTGCCACCAACTTTCAGGGTCAAGAGACCCAGTACTTC.

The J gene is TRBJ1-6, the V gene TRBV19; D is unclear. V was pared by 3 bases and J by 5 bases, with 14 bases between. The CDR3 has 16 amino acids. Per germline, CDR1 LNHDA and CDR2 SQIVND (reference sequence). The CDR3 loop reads CASSMVGATHNSPLHF. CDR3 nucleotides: TGTGCCAGTAGTATGGTGGGCGCAACCCATAATTCACCCCTCCACTTT.

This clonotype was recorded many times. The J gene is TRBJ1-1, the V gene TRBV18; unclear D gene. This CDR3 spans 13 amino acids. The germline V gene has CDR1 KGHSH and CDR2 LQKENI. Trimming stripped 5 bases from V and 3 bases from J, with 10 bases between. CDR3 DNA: TGTGCCAGCTCAGCCGACCCGGACACTGAAGCTTTCTTT. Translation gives CASSADPDTEAFF.

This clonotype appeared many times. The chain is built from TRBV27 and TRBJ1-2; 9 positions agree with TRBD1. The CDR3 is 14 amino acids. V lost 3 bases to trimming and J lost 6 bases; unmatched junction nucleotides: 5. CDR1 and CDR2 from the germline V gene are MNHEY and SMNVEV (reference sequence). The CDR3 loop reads CASSLEGQGNGYTF. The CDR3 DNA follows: TGTGCCAGCAGTTTGGAGGGACAGGGCAATGGCTACACCTTC.

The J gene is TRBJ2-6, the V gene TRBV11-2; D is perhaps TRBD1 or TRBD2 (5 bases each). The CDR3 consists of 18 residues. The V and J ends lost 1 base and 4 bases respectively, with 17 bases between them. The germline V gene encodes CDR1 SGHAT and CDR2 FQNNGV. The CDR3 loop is CASSLGLPGRRGANVLTF. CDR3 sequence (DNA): TGTGCCAGCAGCTTAGGACTGCCGGGACGTCGAGGGGCCAACGTCCTGACTTTC.

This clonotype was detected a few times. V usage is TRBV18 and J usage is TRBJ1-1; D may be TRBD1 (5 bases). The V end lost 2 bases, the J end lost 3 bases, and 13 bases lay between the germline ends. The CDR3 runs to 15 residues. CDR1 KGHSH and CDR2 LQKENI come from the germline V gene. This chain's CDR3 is CASSPSRVGDTEAFF. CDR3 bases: TGTGCCAGCTCACCATCGAGAGTGGGGGACACTGAAGCTTTCTTT.

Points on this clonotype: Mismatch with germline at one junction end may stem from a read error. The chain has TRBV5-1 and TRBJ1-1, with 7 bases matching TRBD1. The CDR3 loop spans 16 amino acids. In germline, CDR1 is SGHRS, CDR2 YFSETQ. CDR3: CASSSDRETTNTEAFF. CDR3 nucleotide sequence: TGCGCCAGCAGCTCAGACAGGGAAACAACGAACACTGAGGCTTTCTTT.

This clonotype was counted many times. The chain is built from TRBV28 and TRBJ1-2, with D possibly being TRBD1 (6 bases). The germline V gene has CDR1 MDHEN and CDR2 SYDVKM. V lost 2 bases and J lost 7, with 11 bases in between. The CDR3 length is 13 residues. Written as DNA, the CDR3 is TGTGCCAGCAGTTTAGGGGGGCCGGTTGGCTACACCTTC. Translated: CASSLGGPVGYTF.

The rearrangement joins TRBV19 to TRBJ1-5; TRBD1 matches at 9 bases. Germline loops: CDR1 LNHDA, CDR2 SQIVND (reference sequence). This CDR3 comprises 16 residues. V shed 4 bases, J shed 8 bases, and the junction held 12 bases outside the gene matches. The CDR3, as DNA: TGTGCCAGTAGTACCACCTCGGGACAGGGCATCGAGCCCCAGCATTTT. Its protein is CASSTTSGQGIEPQHF.

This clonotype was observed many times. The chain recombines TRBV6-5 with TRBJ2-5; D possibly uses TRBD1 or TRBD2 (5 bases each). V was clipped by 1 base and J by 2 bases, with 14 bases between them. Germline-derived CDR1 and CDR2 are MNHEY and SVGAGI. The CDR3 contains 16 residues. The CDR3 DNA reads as TGTGCCAGCAGTTACTGGTGGGGGAGCACTCAAGAGACCCAGTACTTC. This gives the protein CASSYWWGSTQETQYF.

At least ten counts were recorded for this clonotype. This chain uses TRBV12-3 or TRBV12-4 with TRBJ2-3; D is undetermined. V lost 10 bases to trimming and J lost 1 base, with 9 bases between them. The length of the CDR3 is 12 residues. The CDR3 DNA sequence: TGTGCCACCAAAGGCGGCACAGATACGCAGTATTTT. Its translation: CATKGGTDTQYF.

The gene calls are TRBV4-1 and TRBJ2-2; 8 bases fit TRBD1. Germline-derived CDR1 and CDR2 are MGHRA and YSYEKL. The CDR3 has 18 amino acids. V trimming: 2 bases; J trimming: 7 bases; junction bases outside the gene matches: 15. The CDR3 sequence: CASSQKPGQVLTDGELFF. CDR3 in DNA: TGCGCCAGCAGCCAAAAACCGGGACAGGTATTAACAGACGGGGAGCTGTTTTTT.

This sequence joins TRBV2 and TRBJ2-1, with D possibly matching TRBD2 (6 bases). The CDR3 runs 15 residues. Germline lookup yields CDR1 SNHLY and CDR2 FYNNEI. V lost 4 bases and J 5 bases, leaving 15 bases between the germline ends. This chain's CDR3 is CASSAGWWGDNEQFF. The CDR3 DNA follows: TGTGCCAGCAGTGCCGGGTGGTGGGGGGACAATGAGCAGTTCTTC. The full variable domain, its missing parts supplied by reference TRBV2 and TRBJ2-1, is EPEVTQTPSHQVTQMGQEVILRCVPISNHLYFYWYRQILGQKVEFLVSFYNNEISEKSEIFDDQFSVERPDGSNFTLKIRSTKLEDSAMYFCASSAGWWGDNEQFFGPGTRLTVL.

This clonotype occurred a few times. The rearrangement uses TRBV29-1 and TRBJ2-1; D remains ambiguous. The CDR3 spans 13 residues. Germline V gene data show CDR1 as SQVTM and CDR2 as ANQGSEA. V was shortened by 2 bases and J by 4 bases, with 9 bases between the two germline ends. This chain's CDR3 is CSVELTTYNEQFF. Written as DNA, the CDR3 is TGCAGCGTTGAATTGACAACATACAATGAGCAGTTCTTC.

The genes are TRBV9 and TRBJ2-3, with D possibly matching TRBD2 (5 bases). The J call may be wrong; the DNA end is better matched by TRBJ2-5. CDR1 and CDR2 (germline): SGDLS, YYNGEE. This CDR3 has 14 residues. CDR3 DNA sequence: TGTGCCAGCAGCGGGAGGCCTGGGCCGGAGACCCAGTACTTC. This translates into CASSGRPGPETQYF.

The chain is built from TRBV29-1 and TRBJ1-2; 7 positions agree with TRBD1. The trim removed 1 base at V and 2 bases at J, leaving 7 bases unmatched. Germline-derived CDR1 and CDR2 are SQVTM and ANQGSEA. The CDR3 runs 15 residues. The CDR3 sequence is CSVEGGQVENYGYTF. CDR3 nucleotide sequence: TGCAGCGTTGAAGGCGGACAGGTGGAGAACTATGGCTACACCTTC. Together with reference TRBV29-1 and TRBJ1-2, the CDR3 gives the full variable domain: SAVISQKPSRDICQRGTSLTIQCQVDSQVTMMFWYRQQPGQSLTLIATANQGSEATYESGFVIDKFPISRPNLTFSTLTVSNMSPEDSSIYLCSVEGGQVENYGYTFGSGTRLTVV.

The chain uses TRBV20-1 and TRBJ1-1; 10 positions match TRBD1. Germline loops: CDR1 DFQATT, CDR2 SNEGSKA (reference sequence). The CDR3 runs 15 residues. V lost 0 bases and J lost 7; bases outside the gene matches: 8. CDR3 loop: CSARDPGQGTLEAFF. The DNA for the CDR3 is TGCAGTGCTAGAGATCCGGGACAGGGGACACTTGAAGCTTTCTTT.

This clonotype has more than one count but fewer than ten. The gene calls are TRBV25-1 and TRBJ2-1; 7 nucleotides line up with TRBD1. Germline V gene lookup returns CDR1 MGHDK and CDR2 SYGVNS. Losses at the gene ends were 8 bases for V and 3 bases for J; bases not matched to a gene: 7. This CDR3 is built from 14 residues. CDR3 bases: TGTGCCAGCGCCGGGACAGCTATCTACAATGAGCAGTTCTTC. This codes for CASAGTAIYNEQFF.

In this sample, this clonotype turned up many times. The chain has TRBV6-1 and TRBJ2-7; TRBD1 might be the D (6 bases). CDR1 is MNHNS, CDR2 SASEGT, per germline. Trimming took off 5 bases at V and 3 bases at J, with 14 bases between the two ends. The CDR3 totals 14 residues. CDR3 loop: CASSNREPSYEQYF. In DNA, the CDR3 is TGTGCCAGCAGTAACAGGGAACCCAGCTACGAGCAGTACTTC.

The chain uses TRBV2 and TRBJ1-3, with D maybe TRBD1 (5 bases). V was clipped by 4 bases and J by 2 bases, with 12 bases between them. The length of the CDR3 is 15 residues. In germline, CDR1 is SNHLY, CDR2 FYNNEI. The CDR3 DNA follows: TGTGCCAGCAGTGGAAAGGCAGGGCCTGGAAACACCATATATTTT. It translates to CASSGKAGPGNTIYF.

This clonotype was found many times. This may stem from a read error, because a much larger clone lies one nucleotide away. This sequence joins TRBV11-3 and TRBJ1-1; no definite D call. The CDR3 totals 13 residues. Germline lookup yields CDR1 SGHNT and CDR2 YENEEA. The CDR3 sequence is CANSLVVDTEAFF. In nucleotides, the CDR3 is TGTGCCAACAGCTTAGTAGTGGACACTGAAGCTTTCTTT.

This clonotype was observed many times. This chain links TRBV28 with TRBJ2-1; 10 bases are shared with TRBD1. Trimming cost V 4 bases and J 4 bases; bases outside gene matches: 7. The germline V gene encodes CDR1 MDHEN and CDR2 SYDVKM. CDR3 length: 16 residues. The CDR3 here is CASSSLRDRGYNEQFF. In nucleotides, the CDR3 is TGTGCCAGCAGTTCCCTCCGGGACAGGGGATACAATGAGCAGTTCTTC.

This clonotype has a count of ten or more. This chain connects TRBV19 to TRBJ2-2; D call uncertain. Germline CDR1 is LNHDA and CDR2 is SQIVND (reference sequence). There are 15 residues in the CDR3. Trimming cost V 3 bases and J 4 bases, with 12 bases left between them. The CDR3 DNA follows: TGTGCCAGTAGTATCGTGGCGGAAAGCACCGGGGAGCTGTTTTTT. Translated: CASSIVAESTGELFF.

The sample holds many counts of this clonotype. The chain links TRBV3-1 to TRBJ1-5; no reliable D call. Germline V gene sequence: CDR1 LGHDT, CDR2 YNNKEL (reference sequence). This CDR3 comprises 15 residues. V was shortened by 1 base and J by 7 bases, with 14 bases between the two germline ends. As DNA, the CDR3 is TGTGCCAGCAGCCAAGGGTATGGGGTCGAGCAGCCCCAGCATTTT. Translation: CASSQGYGVEQPQHF.

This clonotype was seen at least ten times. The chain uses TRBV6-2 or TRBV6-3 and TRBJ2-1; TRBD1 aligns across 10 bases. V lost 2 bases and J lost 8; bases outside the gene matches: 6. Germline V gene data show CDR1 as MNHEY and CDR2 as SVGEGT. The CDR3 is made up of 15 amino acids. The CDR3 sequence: CASSYGDRGQDEQFF. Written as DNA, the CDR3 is TGTGCCAGCAGTTACGGTGACAGGGGGCAGGATGAGCAGTTCTTC.